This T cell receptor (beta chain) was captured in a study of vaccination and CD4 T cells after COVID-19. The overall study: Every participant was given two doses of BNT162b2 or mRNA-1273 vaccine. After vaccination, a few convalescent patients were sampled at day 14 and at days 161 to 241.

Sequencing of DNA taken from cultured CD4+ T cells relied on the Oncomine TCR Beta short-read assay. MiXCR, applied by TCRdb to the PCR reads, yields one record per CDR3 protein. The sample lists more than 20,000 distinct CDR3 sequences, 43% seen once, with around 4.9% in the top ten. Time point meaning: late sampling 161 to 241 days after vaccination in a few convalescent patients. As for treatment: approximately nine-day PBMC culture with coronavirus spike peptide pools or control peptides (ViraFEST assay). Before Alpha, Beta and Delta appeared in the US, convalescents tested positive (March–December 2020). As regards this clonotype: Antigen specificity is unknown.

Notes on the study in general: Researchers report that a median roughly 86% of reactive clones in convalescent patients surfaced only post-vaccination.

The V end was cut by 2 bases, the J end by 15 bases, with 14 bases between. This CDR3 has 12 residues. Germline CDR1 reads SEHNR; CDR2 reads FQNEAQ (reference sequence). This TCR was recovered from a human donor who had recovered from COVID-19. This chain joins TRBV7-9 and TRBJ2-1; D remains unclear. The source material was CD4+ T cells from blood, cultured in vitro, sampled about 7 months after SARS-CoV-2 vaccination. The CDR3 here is CASSLYDGNPFF. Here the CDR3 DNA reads TGTGCCAGCAGCTTATATGACGGCAACCCGTTCTTC.